The sequence of this T cell receptor beta chain was determined in a study of blood T cell repertoires in COVID-19. As for the study in general: From the United States, Italy and Spain came samples of acute and convalescent COVID-19. In each case, the material was cDNA or gDNA derived from T cells, B-cell-depleted T cells, or PBMCs.

Original methodology: From reference gene primer amplification, estimates of nucleated cell counts were derived. Sequenced by immunoSEQ multiplex PCR; TCRdb stores in-frame clones only, minus some. Clonal size and the V and J genes are those of that table, whereas D and trimming came from the DNA. This table has hundreds of thousands of clones, about nine tenths appearing once. With 0 bases clipped from V and 6 bases from J, the junction kept 6 bases outside the gene matches. CDR3 length: 15 amino acids. Germline lookup yields CDR1 SGHRS and CDR2 YFSETQ. Seattle participants joined during active infection and were tracked over time.

The J gene is TRBJ2-5, the V gene TRBV5-1, with 9 bases identical to TRBD1. This clonotype originated in a woman aged 25 to 39 with COVID-19, enrolled during active disease. What was sequenced was peripheral blood. The CDR3 nucleotides read TGCGCCAGCAGCTTGGACAGGGGGCGCCTAAAGACCCAGTACTTC. This translates into CASSLDRGRLKTQYF. The full variable domain, with the rest looked up from reference TRBV5-1 and TRBJ2-5, is KAGVTQTPRYLIKTRGQQVTLSCSPISGHRSVSWYQQTPGQGLQFLFEYFSETQRNKGNFPGRFSGRQFSNSRSEMNVSTLELGDSALYLCASSLDRGRLKTQYFGPGTRLLVL.